These 8 T cell receptor beta chains originate from one sample sequenced in a study of T-cell reconstitution after alpha-beta-depleted transplantation in children (dated by TCRdb to 2016 to 2017). The protocol used for the library was PCR. The run used an Illumina HiSeq 2500. TCR libraries were prepared with molecular barcoding, using unique molecular identifiers to normalize TCRbeta repertoire quantification. TCRdb redid the processing of the public reads, applying fastp at Q25 and MiXCR, and retained in-frame beta chains. Every CDR3 protein is listed once, alongside the most common genes and DNA of its rows. The sample has fewer than 700,000 distinct CDR3 sequences on record, roughly 13% of them singletons. The top ten clonotypes cover 2.2% of the sample. What this sample's treatment or condition label stands for: allogeneic hematopoietic cell transplantation with graft depleted of TCRalphabeta T cells and CD19 B cells.

The specimen comprised PBMCs, mostly from graft donor cells, sampled 360 days after TCRalphabeta/CD19-depleted stem cell transplant. The receptors here all came from a male patient between 5 and 17 years old who had a stem cell transplant for acute myeloid leukemia, so the T cells may come from the graft donor.

In its sample, this clonotype was seen a few times. The V call is TRBV9, the J call TRBJ2-7; D gene uncertain. CDR3 size: 14 residues. The V end was cut by 0 bases, the J end by 2 bases, with 9 bases between. Germline lookup yields CDR1 SGDLS and CDR2 YYNGEE. CDR3 region: CASSVGSLAYEQYF. As DNA, the CDR3 is TGTGCCAGCAGCGTAGGGAGTTTGGCCTACGAGCAGTACTTC.

This clonotype was detected many times. At one end the junction does not follow the germline gene, possibly because of a read error. The chain employs TRBV7-6 and TRBJ2-7; TRBD2 matches at 10 bases. Germline lookup yields CDR1 SGHVS and CDR2 FNYEAQ. The CDR3 is 16 amino acids. CDR3 sequence (DNA): TGTGCCAGCAGACGACTAGCGGGTCTTACCTCCCACGAGCAGTACTTC. Residues: CASRRLAGLTSHEQYF.

The chain has TRBV20-1 and TRBJ2-7; possible D gene TRBD2, 5 bases. Germline-derived CDR1 and CDR2 are DFQATT and SNEGSKA (reference sequence). This CDR3 spans 15 amino acids. Trimming cost V 6 bases and J 4 bases, with 22 bases left between them. The CDR3 is CSARRAFFTGYEQYF. CDR3 nucleotide sequence: TGCAGTGCCAGGCGGGCTTTCTTCACCGGTTACGAGCAGTACTTC.

This clonotype was recorded many times. The genes are TRBV20-1 and TRBJ2-7; 8 bases fit TRBD2. Trimming removed 6 bases from V and 0 bases from J; junction bases left unmatched: 7. The CDR3 extends over 14 amino acids. The V gene's germline CDR1 is DFQATT and CDR2 SNEGSKA (reference sequence). The CDR3 region is CSASTSGSSYEQYF. Written as DNA, the CDR3 is TGCAGTGCGAGCACTAGCGGATCCTCCTACGAGCAGTACTTC.

The V call is TRBV3-1, the J call TRBJ2-2, with a weak D call TRBD1 (5 bases). This CDR3 contains 13 residues. The V gene lost 4 bases and the J gene lost 9 bases, with 12 bases spanning the gap. Germline CDR1 and CDR2: LGHDT and YNNKEL (reference sequence). As DNA, the CDR3 is TGTGCCAGCAGCCCGACAGTTTTATGGGAGCTGTTTTTT. Its translation: CASSPTVLWELFF.

This clonotype turned up a few times. CDR3 sequence reads: CSAKTGNPDTQYF. The CDR3 nucleotides are TGCAGTGCCAAGACAGGGAACCCAGATACGCAGTATTTT. The chain joins TRBV20-1 to TRBJ2-3, with 7 bases fitting TRBD1. This CDR3 region has 13 residues. The V and J ends lost 6 bases and 4 bases, in that order; junction bases with no gene match: 7. The V gene's germline CDR1 is DFQATT and CDR2 SNEGSKA (reference sequence).

This clonotype was detected a few times. This chain links TRBV12-3 or TRBV12-4 with TRBJ1-2, with 9 bases aligning to TRBD1. V lost 3 bases and J lost 5; bases outside the gene matches: 7. This CDR3 is built from 15 residues. CDR3 protein: CASSFGTGGGYGYTF. The CDR3, as DNA: TGTGCCAGCAGTTTCGGTACAGGGGGCGGGTATGGCTACACCTTC.

This clonotype was seen many times. CDR3 protein: CATSGTDYGYTF. The CDR3 DNA sequence: TGTGCCACCTCCGGGACGGACTATGGCTACACCTTC. The chain employs TRBV24-1 and TRBJ1-2, with D tentatively TRBD1 (5 bases). V lost 9 bases and J lost 3, with 10 bases in between. This CDR3 has 12 residues. Germline-derived CDR1 and CDR2 are KGHDR and SFDVKD.